Shown below are 31 T cell receptor beta chains from a single sample sequenced in a study of memory CD4+ T cells and cytomegalovirus serostatus. Clones were read by immunoSEQ multiplex PCR, and TCRdb kept only the in-frame ones, dropping some. The profile shows about 57,000 clones, roughly four fifths of them singletons. Single viable CD3+CD4+CD8-CD45RO+ cells were sorted as the memory CD4+ T cells. The sample comprised memory CD4+ T cells from blood. Receptors were obtained from an adult in good health and CMV-seronegative.

This CDR3 reads CASSPRSPNTEAFF. The CDR3 DNA reads TGTGCCAGCTCACCCCGGTCCCCGAACACTGAAGCTTTCTTT. This chain links TRBV18 with TRBJ1-1; D uncertain. The CDR3 sequence is 14 residues long. Germline V gene lookup returns CDR1 KGHSH and CDR2 LQKENI. V was cut by 3 bases and J by 1 base, with 9 bases left in between.

The chain couples TRBV9 to TRBJ1-3; 8 bases line up with TRBD1. V shed 4 bases and J 4 bases; nucleotides not matched to a gene: 10. CDR1 SGDLS and CDR2 YYNGEE come from the germline V gene. The CDR3 has 16 amino acids. The CDR3 sequence is CASSPFGTGIGNTIYF. CDR3 nucleotide sequence: TGTGCCAGCAGCCCATTCGGGACAGGCATCGGAAACACCATATATTTT.

The chain is built from TRBV7-9 and TRBJ2-5; 9 bases are shared with TRBD1. The last part of the DNA fits TRBJ2-7 better; the J call may be wrong. The CDR3 has 18 residues. The germline CDR1 and CDR2 sequences are SEHNR and FQNEAQ (reference sequence). CDR3: CASSSPLWGFRDRDEQYF. CDR3 DNA: TGTGCCAGCAGCTCTCCTCTTTGGGGATTCCGGGACAGGGACGAGCAGTACTTC.

A remark on this clone: Other DNA sequences from this sample encode an identical CDR3 as well. The chain joins TRBV18 to TRBJ2-7; no definite D call. The V end was cut by 0 bases, the J end by 3 bases, with 24 bases between. The CDR3 extends over 19 amino acids. Looked up from germline, CDR1 is KGHSH and CDR2 is LQKENI. This CDR3 is CASSPPVDRTLTALYEQYF. DNA of the CDR3: TGTGCCAGCTCACCACCGGTGGATAGGACCCTAACCGCACTCTACGAGCAGTACTTC.

The V and J genes are TRBV10-3 and TRBJ2-5, with D possibly being TRBD1 (5 bases). The germline V and J ends were trimmed by 3 bases and 2 bases, with 7 bases remaining between them. The germline CDR1 and CDR2 sequences are ENHRY and SYGVKD. There are 13 residues in the CDR3. This CDR3 reads CAISDGAQETQYF. The CDR3 nucleotides read TGTGCCATCAGTGATGGGGCTCAAGAGACCCAGTACTTC.

This clone was seen just once. This chain connects TRBV4-1 to TRBJ1-4, with D perhaps matching TRBD1 (5 bases). V lost 3 bases to trimming and J lost 8 bases, with 22 bases between them. The CDR3 loop spans 17 amino acids. Germline V gene data show CDR1 as MGHRA and CDR2 as YSYEKL. CDR3 sequence: CASSHRWGGVKDEKLFF. The CDR3 DNA is TGCGCCAGCAGCCACCGATGGGGGGGAGTAAAAGACGAAAAACTGTTTTTT.

This chain links TRBV15 with TRBJ1-5, with D uncertain. Germline CDR1 and CDR2: LNHNV and YYDKDF (reference sequence). Trimming stripped 2 bases from V and 6 bases from J, with 11 bases between. The CDR3 covers 14 residues. The CDR3 nucleotides are TGTGCCACCAGCAGATCCCCCAGTAGTCAGCCCCAGCATTTT. This sequence encodes CATSRSPSSQPQHF.

The V and J genes are TRBV2 and TRBJ1-1; 8 bases are a match to TRBD1. V dropped 6 bases and J dropped 1; count of bases not matched to a gene: 7. From germline, CDR1 is SNHLY and CDR2 FYNNEI. The CDR3 is 15 residues long. The CDR3, as DNA: TGTGCCAGCAGAGACAGGGGCAATAGGAACACTGAAGCTTTCTTT. This codes for CASRDRGNRNTEAFF.

The genes are TRBV7-2 and TRBJ1-2; 7 bases match TRBD1. Germline V CDR1 and CDR2: SGHTA, FQGNSA. CDR3 length: 15 residues. Trimming took 0 bases from V and 4 from J; bases not matched to a gene: 5. In DNA form, the CDR3 reads TGTGCCAGCAGCTTAGCGAGGGGGCTTATCTATGGCTACACCTTC. Translating it yields CASSLARGLIYGYTF.

This clone has more than one count but fewer than ten. The chain uses TRBV14 and TRBJ2-5, with D unresolved. The CDR3 covers 11 residues. Looked up from germline, CDR1 is SGHDN and CDR2 is FVKESK. Trimming took off 1 base at V and 6 bases at J, with 3 bases between the two ends. For the CDR3, the DNA is TGTGCCAGCAGCCAAGGGAAGACCCAGTACTTC. Amino acid sequence: CASSQGKTQYF.

The V and J genes are TRBV2 and TRBJ1-2, with D unresolved. The CDR3 contains 14 residues. The V gene's germline CDR1 is SNHLY and CDR2 FYNNEI. With 5 bases removed from V and 2 bases from J, the gap between germline ends came to 12 bases. The DNA for the CDR3 is TGTGCCAGCAGTTTGGCAAACCAGAACTATGGCTACACCTTC. It codes for CASSLANQNYGYTF.

The V and J genes are TRBV15 and TRBJ1-1; TRBD1 might be the D (5 bases). The CDR3 runs to 15 residues. The V gene lost 0 bases and the J gene lost 8 bases, with 16 bases spanning the gap. The germline gives CDR1 LNHNV, CDR2 YYDKDF (reference sequence). The CDR3 nucleotides are TGTGCCACCAGCAGAGATATCGGGGGTAACCGAGAAGCTTTCTTT. Protein: CATSRDIGGNREAFF. The full variable domain, with the rest looked up from reference TRBV15 and TRBJ1-1, is DAMVIQNPRYQVTQFGKPVTLSCSQTLNHNVMYWYQQKSSQAPKLLFHYYDKDFNNEADTPDNFQSRRPNTSFCFLDIRSPGLGDTAMYLCATSRDIGGNREAFFGQGTRLTVV.

This clone is a singleton in its sample. The genes are TRBV10-3 and TRBJ2-1; 11 bases align to TRBD2. Looked up from germline, CDR1 is ENHRY and CDR2 is SYGVKD. The CDR3 consists of 14 residues. V was clipped by 6 bases and J by 10 bases; unmatched bases: 8. The CDR3 DNA reads TGTGCCATCAGCCCAGGGCCTAGCGGGGGGGAGCAGTTCTTC. Its translation: CAISPGPSGGEQFF.

The gene calls are TRBV11-2 and TRBJ1-2; the D is unclear. V gave up 5 bases and J gave up 7 bases, with 11 bases separating them. The CDR3 spans 12 residues. Germline V gene lookup returns CDR1 SGHAT and CDR2 FQNNGV. The CDR3, as DNA: TGTGCCAGCAGCCCAACCAGAGGTGGCTACACCTTC. This gives the protein CASSPTRGGYTF.

This clone was counted a few times. The chain employs TRBV4-1 and TRBJ1-5; a weak D match, TRBD1 (6 bases). CDR1 and CDR2 (germline): MGHRA, YSYEKL. The CDR3 contains 13 residues. V was shortened by 2 bases and J by 7 bases, with 9 bases between the two germline ends. The CDR3 here is CASSQRGEQPQHF. The CDR3 DNA reads TGCGCCAGCAGCCAAAGGGGGGAACAGCCCCAGCATTTT.

The CDR3 loop reads CSVDVGAADTQYF. The CDR3 DNA reads as TGCAGCGTTGACGTCGGAGCCGCAGATACGCAGTATTTT. The chain carries TRBV29-1 and TRBJ2-3; D gene ambiguous. The CDR3 contains 13 residues. Trimming removed 3 bases from V and 4 bases from J, with 11 bases in between. Per the germline V gene, CDR1 is SQVTM and CDR2 is ANQGSEA.

The V call is TRBV5-8, the J call TRBJ1-1; 7 bases map to TRBD1. Unmatched junction bases numbered 6, after V lost 1 base and J lost 6 bases. CDR3 length equals 14 residues. Germline loops: CDR1 SGHTS, CDR2 YDEGEE. CDR3 nucleotides: TGTGCCAGCAGCTTGAGGCCCGGGACAGCTGAAGCTTTCTTT. Translating it yields CASSLRPGTAEAFF.

This clone was seen more than once but under ten times. The DNA for the CDR3 is TGTGCCAGATTACGGGGTCCTAACTATGGCTACACCTTC. Protein sequence: CARLRGPNYGYTF. The chain uses TRBV2 and TRBJ1-2; D remains unclear. This CDR3 region has 13 residues. V gave up 9 bases and J gave up 0 bases, with 11 bases separating them. Looked up from germline, CDR1 is SNHLY and CDR2 is FYNNEI.

This clone was observed a handful of times. This chain joins TRBV10-3 and TRBJ2-3; 7 positions agree with TRBD2. The CDR3 contains 14 residues. Looked up from germline, CDR1 is ENHRY and CDR2 is SYGVKD. The trim removed 10 bases at V and 5 bases at J, leaving 12 bases unmatched. The CDR3 spells CATVMAGAGDTQYF. The CDR3 DNA reads as TGTGCCACCGTTATGGCGGGAGCGGGAGATACGCAGTATTTT.

This clone turned up a few times. The chain combines TRBV12-5 with TRBJ1-6, with D possibly matching TRBD1 (5 bases). V was cut by 2 bases and J by 10 bases, with 18 bases left in between. The germline gives CDR1 LGHNT, CDR2 FRNRAP. This CDR3 region has 16 residues. In DNA, the CDR3 is TGTGCTAGTGGTTTGTCGGCGGGGCGCCGTAGGTCACCCCTCCACTTT. It encodes CASGLSAGRRRSPLHF.

The J gene is TRBJ1-5, the V gene TRBV6-1; D is undetermined. The CDR3 totals 15 residues. The germline V gene has CDR1 MNHNS and CDR2 SASEGT. Trimming stripped 2 bases from V and 0 bases from J, with 8 bases between. CDR3 region: CASSERFGSNQPQHF. Written as DNA, the CDR3 is TGTGCCAGCAGTGAAAGATTTGGTAGCAATCAGCCCCAGCATTTT.

This clone has a single count. V is TRBV28 and J is TRBJ1-1; 9 positions match TRBD1. The CDR3 sequence is 14 residues long. V was pared by 6 bases and J by 4 bases, with 6 bases of the junction left unmatched. The germline V gene has CDR1 MDHEN and CDR2 SYDVKM. The CDR3: CASSFDRGGTEAFF. CDR3 nucleotide sequence: TGTGCCAGCAGCTTCGACAGGGGGGGCACTGAAGCTTTCTTT.

This clone was found a few times. The chain combines TRBV25-1 with TRBJ1-2, with TRBD1 identical over 8 bases. CDR1 MGHDK and CDR2 SYGVNS come from the germline V gene. The length of the CDR3 is 16 residues. V shed 4 bases and J 8 bases; nucleotides not matched to a gene: 15. DNA of the CDR3: TGTGCCAGCAGTGTAGGAGGCGACAGGGGACTCTGGGGCTACACCTTC. It encodes CASSVGGDRGLWGYTF.

The genes are TRBV7-2 and TRBJ1-5; TRBD1 aligns across 8 bases. Trimming cost V 3 bases and J 2 bases; bases outside gene matches: 6. Germline CDR1 and CDR2: SGHTA and FQGNSA. The CDR3 loop spans 16 amino acids. The chain's CDR3 is CASSFAVGQGNQPQHF. The DNA of the CDR3 is TGTGCCAGCAGCTTCGCCGTGGGACAGGGCAATCAGCCCCAGCATTTT.

The chain is built from TRBV29-1 and TRBJ2-5; 8 nucleotides match TRBD2. V lost 3 bases, J lost 5 bases, and 2 bases stayed unmatched. The CDR3 contains 12 residues. Looked up from germline, CDR1 is SQVTM and CDR2 is ANQGSEA. The CDR3 region is CSVERGAETQYF. CDR3 DNA sequence: TGCAGCGTTGAGCGGGGGGCGGAGACCCAGTACTTC. Using reference TRBV29-1 and TRBJ2-5 for the parts outside the CDR3, the full variable domain is SAVISQKPSRDICQRGTSLTIQCQVDSQVTMMFWYRQQPGQSLTLIATANQGSEATYESGFVIDKFPISRPNLTFSTLTVSNMSPEDSSIYLCSVERGAETQYFGPGTRLLVL.

This clone occurred once. The V and J genes are TRBV6-5 and TRBJ1-5; 7 bases line up with TRBD1. The CDR3 runs to 14 residues. Germline V CDR1 and CDR2: MNHEY, SVGAGI. The V gene end was trimmed by 7 bases and the J gene end by 4 bases; junction bases not matched to a gene: 7. The CDR3 spells CASKAGTENQPQHF. The CDR3 coding sequence is TGTGCCAGCAAGGCGGGGACAGAGAATCAGCCCCAGCATTTT.

Only a few counts were recorded for this clone. V is TRBV6-5 and J is TRBJ2-7; 12 positions agree with TRBD2. J was trimmed by 6 bases and V by 7 bases; bases with no gene match: 7. This CDR3 spans 14 amino acids. Germline V gives CDR1 MNHEY, CDR2 SVGAGI. CDR3 sequence (DNA): TGTGCCAGCAAACCTCGGACTAGCGGGATCGAGCAGTACTTC. This encodes CASKPRTSGIEQYF.

This clone was counted a few times. V gene TRBV10-3 combines with J gene TRBJ1-2; D is uncertain. The germline gives CDR1 ENHRY, CDR2 SYGVKD. This CDR3 contains 16 residues. V lost 6 bases, J lost 3 bases, and 20 bases lay in between. The CDR3 DNA sequence: TGTGCCATCAGCTCTAGGGTGGGAGGCTCCGACTATGGCTACACCTTC. Protein sequence: CAISSRVGGSDYGYTF.

Worth noting for this clone: At one of its ends the junction is not consistent with the germline gene, which may arise from a read error. The genes are TRBV2 and TRBJ2-2, with a tentative D call TRBD2 (6 bases). Germline V gives CDR1 SNHLY, CDR2 FYNNEI. CDR3 length: 16 amino acids. In DNA, the CDR3 is TGTGCCAGCAGTGAGATTCGGGGGACGAAGACCGGGGAGCTGTTTTTT. This gives the protein CASSEIRGTKTGELFF.

V and J are TRBV10-1 and TRBJ2-7; no firm D call. V lost 2 bases and J 4 bases, leaving 15 bases between the germline ends. The CDR3 loop spans 15 amino acids. The germline CDR1 and CDR2 sequences are WNHNN and SYGVQD (reference sequence). The DNA of the CDR3 is TGCGCCAGCAGTGAGAATGTGGGAATCGAGTACGAGCAGTACTTC. This sequence encodes CASSENVGIEYEQYF.

V and J are TRBV5-1 and TRBJ2-1; 7 nucleotides line up with TRBD1. This CDR3 is built from 16 residues. V was pared by 4 bases and J by 8 bases, with 15 bases of the junction left unmatched. CDR1 SGHRS and CDR2 YFSETQ come from the germline V gene. This CDR3 is CASSPEPLVGGDEQFF. CDR3 DNA sequence: TGCGCCAGCAGCCCCGAGCCCCTGGTAGGGGGCGATGAGCAGTTCTTC.